Given below is one T cell receptor beta chain in context. Gene names are mouse gene names. The CDR3 end falls 4 residues outside the read, so it is completed with the germline J gene. Sequencing relied on a cDNA template that was reverse transcribed from extracted RNA. Generated by immunoSEQ multiplex PCR, the TCRdb table keeps only in-frame clones and is missing some. The profile covers 15,000 to 20,000 clones, none occurring a single time. The source of the sample is a study of CD8+ T cells in alopecia areata. This CDR3 has 15 amino acids. Per germline, CDR1 SNHLY and CDR2 FYNGKV (reference sequence). With 0 bases removed from V and 0 bases from J, the gap between germline ends came to 7 bases. It was with CD4, CD8alpha, NKG2D, NKG2ACE and other markers that pooled cutaneous lymph node cells were sorted.

The material sequenced was CD8+ T cells sorted from a lymph node. The rearrangement uses TRBV3 and TRBJ2-5; D possibly corresponds to TRBD1 (6 bases). The TCR comes from a C3H/HeJ mouse with alopecia areata. For the strain, the MHC haplotype given is H2-k. CDR3 sequence: CASSLADSNQDTQYF. The sequenced part of the CDR3 DNA is TGTGCCAGCAGCTTAGCGGACAGTAACCAAGAC.